A single sample gave rise to the 29 T cell receptor beta chains below, sequenced in a study of cytomegalovirus exposure and HLA in healthy donors. Vbeta (60) and Jbeta (13) primers were used in the PCR. The table came from immunoSEQ multiplex PCR; TCRdb's copy has only in-frame clones and leaves some out. The data contain about 140,000 clones, over 75% of them singletons. The sequenced sample consisted of PBMCs. Every receptor here comes from a man aged 30-40 years in good health and CMV-seronegative.

This clone occurred once. CDR3 nucleotide sequence: TGTGCCAGCTGGTGGGCAGGGGTTGAAGGCTACACCTTC. Amino acids: CASWWAGVEGYTF. The chain uses TRBV5-6 and TRBJ1-2; D may be TRBD1 (6 bases). V lost 7 bases to trimming and J lost 8 bases, with 18 bases between them. The CDR3 loop spans 13 amino acids. Per germline, CDR1 SGHDT and CDR2 YYEEEE.

In this sample, this clone turned up a few times. V and J are TRBV6-5 and TRBJ2-2, with TRBD2 as a possible D gene (6 bases). Per germline, CDR1 MNHEY and CDR2 SVGAGI. The germline V and J ends were trimmed by 1 base and 6 bases, with 9 bases remaining between them. CDR3 length: 14 amino acids. DNA of the CDR3: TGTGCCAGCAGTTACTTTCGGGAGTCCGGGGAGCTGTTTTTT. Protein sequence: CASSYFRESGELFF.

The CDR3 nucleotides are TGTGCCATCAGTGAGTCGACAGGCACAGATACGCAGTATTTT. It codes for CAISESTGTDTQYF. The V and J genes are TRBV10-3 and TRBJ2-3, with D possibly matching TRBD1 (5 bases). The CDR3 has 14 amino acids. Germline V gene lookup returns CDR1 ENHRY and CDR2 SYGVKD. Trimming left V 0 bases short and J 1 base short, with 5 bases between.

The rearrangement links TRBV6-1 to TRBJ1-2, with a possible D match to TRBD1 (6 bases). The germline V gene has CDR1 MNHNS and CDR2 SASEGT. This CDR3 region has 15 residues. V dropped 6 bases and J dropped 4 bases, with 18 bases sitting between them. CDR3 in amino acids: CASRITGLGSYGYTF. CDR3 nucleotide sequence: TGTGCCAGCAGAATCACAGGGTTGGGTAGCTATGGCTACACCTTC.

This chain joins TRBV7-9 and TRBJ2-3; a weak D match, TRBD2 (5 bases). Germline V CDR1 and CDR2: SEHNR, FQNEAQ (reference sequence). Trimming shortened V by 4 bases and J by 6 bases, and 8 bases separated the two germline ends. The CDR3 consists of 12 residues. The chain's CDR3 is CASSSTGDTQYF. CDR3 nucleotides: TGTGCCAGCAGCTCAACGGGGGATACGCAGTATTTT.

The rearrangement uses TRBV6-5 and TRBJ2-7; tentatively, D is TRBD1 (6 bases). Trimming stripped 7 bases from V and 3 bases from J, with 19 bases between. The germline gives CDR1 MNHEY, CDR2 SVGAGI. The CDR3 contains 15 residues. The chain's CDR3 is CASNKPGQLFYEQYF. CDR3 sequence (DNA): TGTGCCAGCAACAAGCCAGGACAGCTATTCTACGAGCAGTACTTC.

The chain couples TRBV25-1 to TRBJ2-7; TRBD2 agrees at 10 bases. This CDR3 is 15 amino acids long. In germline, CDR1 is MGHDK, CDR2 SYGVNS. V trimming: 2 bases; J trimming: 5 bases; junction bases outside the gene matches: 6. The CDR3: CASSEPSGGSHEQYF. The CDR3 nucleotides read TGTGCCAGCAGTGAACCTAGCGGGGGTTCACACGAGCAGTACTTC.

The chain is built from TRBV5-4 and TRBJ2-2, with 11 bases matching TRBD2. The CDR3 contains 15 residues. With 4 bases clipped from V and 5 bases from J, the junction kept 4 bases outside the gene matches. Germline values: CDR1 SGHNT, CDR2 YYREEE (reference sequence). Here the CDR3 DNA reads TGTGCCAGCAGCATACTAGCGGGAGATACCGGGGAGCTGTTTTTT. Its translation is CASSILAGDTGELFF.

This clone came up a few times. The rearrangement links TRBV11-2 to TRBJ2-7; 11 nucleotides align to TRBD1. V shed 1 base and J 7 bases; nucleotides not matched to a gene: 9. This CDR3 region has 16 residues. In germline, CDR1 is SGHAT, CDR2 FQNNGV. Written as DNA, the CDR3 is TGTGCCAGCAGCTTAGTGCCTCAGGGACAGGGGGTTGAGCAGTACTTC. It specifies CASSLVPQGQGVEQYF. Using reference TRBV11-2 and TRBJ2-7 for the parts outside the CDR3, the full variable domain is EAGVAQSPRYKIIEKRQSVAFWCNPISGHATLYWYQQILGQGPKLLIQFQNNGVVDDSQLPKDRFSAERLKGVDSTLKIQPAKLEDSAVYLCASSLVPQGQGVEQYFGPGTRLTVT.

This CDR3 reads CASSTGLGTDTQYF. The CDR3 DNA reads TGTGCCAGCAGTACAGGGCTTGGGACAGATACGCAGTATTTT. This chain joins TRBV6-5 and TRBJ2-3, with TRBD1 as a possible D gene (6 bases). The CDR3 contains 14 residues. V was trimmed by 5 bases and J by 3 bases, leaving 12 bases between them. The V gene's germline CDR1 is MNHEY and CDR2 SVGAGI.

This rearrangement joins TRBV19 to TRBJ2-3; 8 bases agree with TRBD2. In germline, CDR1 is LNHDA, CDR2 SQIVND (reference sequence). The CDR3 has 14 residues. The trim removed 2 bases at V and 3 bases at J, leaving 1 base unmatched. CDR3 coding DNA: TGTGCCAGTAGTATACGGGAGGGTACAGATACGCAGTATTTT. Protein product: CASSIREGTDTQYF.

The V and J genes are TRBV5-1 and TRBJ2-7; 10 nucleotides agree with TRBD2. V shed 4 bases, J shed 6 bases, and the junction held 4 bases outside the gene matches. Germline V gives CDR1 SGHRS, CDR2 YFSETQ. The CDR3 is 13 residues long. The CDR3 nucleotides read TGCGCCAGCAGCCCTAGCGGGGGTCGCGAGCAGTACTTC. Amino acid sequence: CASSPSGGREQYF.

V is TRBV19 and J is TRBJ1-2; D possibly corresponds to TRBD1 (5 bases). CDR3 length: 13 amino acids. V was trimmed by 3 bases and J by 8 bases, leaving 13 bases between them. The germline gives CDR1 LNHDA, CDR2 SQIVND (reference sequence). The CDR3 DNA sequence: TGTGCCAGTAGTATCTTCAGGGATTCAGGCTACACCTTC. Its translation: CASSIFRDSGYTF.

The chain joins TRBV25-1 to TRBJ1-4, with D possibly being TRBD1 (6 bases). The germline gives CDR1 MGHDK, CDR2 SYGVNS. The CDR3 totals 15 residues. V lost 3 bases, J lost 8 bases, and 16 bases lay in between. The CDR3 is CASSDPDSPREKLFF. The CDR3, as DNA: TGTGCCAGCAGTGACCCGGACAGTCCCAGAGAAAAACTGTTTTTT.

V is TRBV4-1 and J is TRBJ1-5; 9 bases agree with TRBD1. Trimming removed 3 bases from V and 6 bases from J; junction bases left unmatched: 9. The CDR3 has 16 residues. Germline V lookup: CDR1 MGHRA, CDR2 YSYEKL. CDR3 residues: CASSQQGQGSSQPQHF. The CDR3, as DNA: TGCGCCAGCAGCCAGCAGGGACAGGGATCTTCTCAGCCCCAGCATTTT.

V is TRBV10-3 and J is TRBJ1-1; 9 bases are shared with TRBD1. The trim removed 6 bases at V and 4 bases at J, leaving 6 bases unmatched. Germline CDR1 reads ENHRY; CDR2 reads SYGVKD. The CDR3 is 14 amino acids. The CDR3 here is CAISRDREGTEAFF. The CDR3 DNA is TGTGCCATCAGCCGGGACAGGGAAGGCACTGAAGCTTTCTTT.

V usage is TRBV18 and J usage is TRBJ1-3; tentatively, D is TRBD1 (6 bases). The germline gives CDR1 KGHSH, CDR2 LQKENI. The CDR3 sequence is 15 residues long. The V and J ends lost 2 bases and 2 bases respectively, with 10 bases between them. CDR3 bases: TGTGCCAGCTCACCAGCCAGGGGACCTGGAAACACCATATATTTT. This translates into CASSPARGPGNTIYF.

There are a few counts of this clone. The chain combines TRBV2 with TRBJ1-1, with D hard to call. V was pared by 7 bases and J by 3 bases, with 9 bases between. Germline lookup yields CDR1 SNHLY and CDR2 FYNNEI. CDR3 length: 12 residues. CDR3 region: CASIYTDTEAFF. In nucleotides, the CDR3 is TGTGCCAGCATCTACACAGACACTGAAGCTTTCTTT.

The J gene is TRBJ2-5, the V gene TRBV6-5, with D unresolved. Between the trimmed V and J ends, which lost 0 bases and 11 bases, there was a span of 16 bases. The CDR3 spans 14 residues. Germline CDR1 and CDR2: MNHEY and SVGAGI. The chain's CDR3 is CASSYSLPSDRQYF. CDR3 DNA: TGTGCCAGCAGTTACTCGTTACCAAGCGATCGGCAGTACTTC.

This chain connects TRBV29-1 to TRBJ2-1; 10 bases are shared with TRBD2. The CDR3 spans 14 residues. The trim removed 2 bases at V and 6 bases at J, leaving 4 bases unmatched. The germline V gene encodes CDR1 SQVTM and CDR2 ANQGSEA. DNA of the CDR3: TGCAGCGTTGAATTGGCTAGCGGGGGCAATGAGCAGTTCTTC. Translation: CSVELASGGNEQFF.

Concerning this clone: The junction differs from germline at one of its ends, possibly a read error. This CDR3 reads CSSRLSGGTDTQYF. The CDR3 DNA reads TGTTCCAGCAGACTTAGCGGAGGGACAGATACGCAGTATTTT. The rearrangement uses TRBV7-9 and TRBJ2-3; D perhaps matches TRBD2 (6 bases). The length of the CDR3 is 14 residues. Germline V CDR1 and CDR2: SEHNR, FQNEAQ (reference sequence).

The genes are TRBV6-5 and TRBJ2-1, with 11 bases lining up with TRBD1. The V and J ends lost 5 bases and 4 bases, in that order; junction bases with no gene match: 4. CDR3 length equals 15 residues. Germline loops: CDR1 MNHEY, CDR2 SVGAGI. The CDR3: CASSPGTGGYNEQFF. CDR3 nucleotide sequence: TGTGCCAGCAGTCCCGGGACAGGGGGTTACAATGAGCAGTTCTTC.

J is TRBJ2-1 and V is TRBV28, with no clear D. The CDR3 is 13 amino acids. Germline V gene lookup returns CDR1 MDHEN and CDR2 SYDVKM. Between the trimmed V and J ends, which lost 7 bases and 0 bases, there was a span of 7 bases. CDR3 nucleotide sequence: TGTGCCAGCAAGTTTAGCTCCTACAATGAGCAGTTCTTC. This gives the protein CASKFSSYNEQFF. Variable domain in full (rest from reference TRBV28 and TRBJ2-1): DVKVTQSSRYLVKRTGEKVFLECVQDMDHENMFWYRQDPGLGLRLIYFSYDVKMKEKGDIPEGYSVSREKKERFSLILESASTNQTSMYLCASKFSSYNEQFFGPGTRLTVL.

The rearrangement links TRBV6-4 to TRBJ2-7; no clear D. Germline CDR1 reads MRHNA; CDR2 reads SNTAGT. V was pared by 3 bases and J by 3 bases, with 6 bases between. This CDR3 is 12 amino acids long. The CDR3 sequence: CASSDLNYEQYF. CDR3 nucleotide sequence: TGTGCCAGCAGTGATCTTAACTACGAGCAGTACTTC.

The chain joins TRBV9 to TRBJ2-1, with 11 bases identical to TRBD2. The CDR3 loop spans 14 amino acids. Germline lookup yields CDR1 SGDLS and CDR2 YYNGEE. The V segment lost 3 bases and the J segment 13 bases; nucleotides outside the gene matches: 9. The CDR3 DNA sequence: TGTGCCAGCAGCGACTTAGCGGGAGGGGGGTTCCAGTTCTTC. Amino acid sequence: CASSDLAGGGFQFF.

This clone was seen just once. CDR3 coding DNA: TGTGCCAGCAGTTTCCCCTCTATTACGGGGGAGCAGTACTTC. This codes for CASSFPSITGEQYF. V and J are TRBV28 and TRBJ2-7; possible D gene TRBD2, 5 bases. CDR1 is MDHEN, CDR2 SYDVKM, per germline. V was trimmed by 3 bases and J by 7 bases, leaving 16 bases between them. This CDR3 contains 14 residues.

The count of this clone is one. The rearrangement uses TRBV19 and TRBJ1-1; D not resolved. CDR3 length: 15 amino acids. V shed 4 bases and J shed 1 base, with 13 bases lying between them. CDR1 is LNHDA and CDR2 is SQIVND in the germline V gene (reference sequence). CDR3 amino acids: CASSTSPAGNTEAFF. DNA of the CDR3: TGTGCCAGTAGTACTTCCCCCGCCGGGAACACTGAAGCTTTCTTT. Full variable domain (outside the CDR3, taken from reference TRBV19 and TRBJ1-1): DGGITQSPKYLFRKEGQNVTLSCEQNLNHDAMYWYRQDPGQGLRLIYYSQIVNDFQKGDIAEGYSVSREKKESFPLTVTSAQKNPTAFYLCASSTSPAGNTEAFFGQGTRLTVV.

The V call is TRBV7-2, the J call TRBJ2-7; 8 bases fit TRBD1. The CDR3 sequence is 13 residues long. The germline V gene encodes CDR1 SGHTA and CDR2 FQGNSA. After removal of 3 bases from V and 6 bases from J, the junction contained 4 bases not matched to a gene. The CDR3: CASSFGQGREQYF. In nucleotides, the CDR3 is TGTGCCAGCAGCTTTGGACAGGGCCGCGAGCAGTACTTC.

Comments on this clone: The sample has other DNA sequences that encode this CDR3 too. V gene TRBV5-1 combines with J gene TRBJ2-7; 10 bases agree with TRBD1. From germline, CDR1 is SGHRS and CDR2 YFSETQ. The length of the CDR3 is 14 residues. V gave up 0 bases and J gave up 4 bases; unmatched junction bases: 1. CDR3 sequence: CASSLGTGGYEQYF. The CDR3, as DNA: TGCGCCAGCAGCTTGGGGACAGGGGGGTACGAGCAGTACTTC.